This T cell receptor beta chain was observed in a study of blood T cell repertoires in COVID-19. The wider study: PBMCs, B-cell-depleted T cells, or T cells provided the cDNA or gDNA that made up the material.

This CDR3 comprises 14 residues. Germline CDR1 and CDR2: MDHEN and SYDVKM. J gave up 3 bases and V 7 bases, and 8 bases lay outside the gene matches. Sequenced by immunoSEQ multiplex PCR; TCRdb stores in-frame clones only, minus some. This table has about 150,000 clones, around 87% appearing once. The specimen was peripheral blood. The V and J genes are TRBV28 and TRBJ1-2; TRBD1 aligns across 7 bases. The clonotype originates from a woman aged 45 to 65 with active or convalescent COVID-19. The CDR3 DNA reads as TGTGCCAGCACCCAGGGGGTCTTCGACTATGGCTACACCTTC. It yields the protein CASTQGVFDYGYTF.